The rows below give T cell receptor beta chains drawn from one sample of a study of Graves' ophthalmopathy and Graves' hyperthyroidism. TCRdb fed the multiplex PCR reads into MiXCR, producing one record per CDR3 protein. Here the sample spans some 400,000 distinct CDR3 sequences, approximately 16% being singletons. Sequencing was performed on peripheral blood. Every receptor here comes from a woman aged 18-29 years with Graves' ophthalmopathy. CDR3s include the opening cysteine and the closing phenylalanine or tryptophan. The D gene is left open where the match is weak. Expanded clones get a size class; other rows say once, few or many, or leave the size out.

clone_size: many; d_call: TRBD1; v_call: TRBV28; cdr3_aa: CASSLRDRGRGEQYF
clone_size: .; d_call: .; v_call: TRBV14; cdr3_aa: CASSHSLAATQYF
clone_size: many; d_call: .; v_call: TRBV6-1; cdr3_aa: CASRKARAFF
clone_size: many; d_call: TRBD1; v_call: TRBV11-2; cdr3_aa: CASSRTDRGNYGYTF
clone_size: .; d_call: .; v_call: TRBV27; cdr3_aa: CASSPPLGTASEQYF
clone_size: many; d_call: TRBD1; v_call: TRBV28; cdr3_aa: CASSPGGETGNTIYF
clone_size: many; d_call: TRBD2; v_call: TRBV11-2; cdr3_aa: CASSLMRASGSPYEQYF
clone_size: many; d_call: TRBD2; v_call: TRBV15; cdr3_aa: CATDSGRANTGELFF
clone_size: few; d_call: .; v_call: TRBV12-3/TRBV12-4; cdr3_aa: CASRASMNTGELFF
clone_size: many; d_call: .; v_call: TRBV7-8; cdr3_aa: CASSWERANTEAFF
clone_size: many; d_call: TRBD2; v_call: TRBV5-1; cdr3_aa: CASSLAAIAGGVSGELFF
clone_size: many; d_call: TRBD1; v_call: TRBV27; cdr3_aa: CASSFKGADQPQHF
clone_size: many; d_call: .; v_call: TRBV19; cdr3_aa: CASSRQETSYEQYF
clone_size: many; d_call: .; v_call: TRBV7-2; cdr3_aa: CASSPLGAILETQYF
clone_size: many; d_call: TRBD1; v_call: TRBV28; cdr3_aa: CATLWGQGSNQPQHF
clone_size: many; d_call: .; v_call: TRBV12-3/TRBV12-4; cdr3_aa: CASSPDAEAFF
clone_size: .; d_call: TRBD2; v_call: TRBV20-1; cdr3_aa: CSARFSGGYQETQYF
clone_size: .; d_call: .; v_call: TRBV12-5; cdr3_aa: CASGFGTLETQYF
clone_size: many; d_call: .; v_call: TRBV27; cdr3_aa: CASSLSVGTGNTIYF
clone_size: many; d_call: .; v_call: TRBV4-1; cdr3_aa: CASSQGFVNTEAFF
clone_size: few; d_call: .; v_call: TRBV3-1; cdr3_aa: CASTKGPTLINSPLHF
clone_size: many; d_call: TRBD1; v_call: TRBV7-2; cdr3_aa: CASSFLPGQSANTEAFF
clone_size: many; d_call: .; v_call: TRBV28; cdr3_aa: CASSLAPQGSYGYTF
clone_size: many; d_call: .; v_call: TRBV15; cdr3_aa: CATSRVTSGDEQYF
clone_size: .; d_call: .; v_call: TRBV6-2/TRBV6-3; cdr3_aa: CASSYQGRRSPLHF
clone_size: many; d_call: TRBD2; v_call: TRBV12-3/TRBV12-4; cdr3_aa: CASSLSSGGFETQYF
clone_size: many; d_call: TRBD1; v_call: TRBV6-2/TRBV6-3; cdr3_aa: CASSDRDNQPQHF
clone_size: many; d_call: .; v_call: TRBV28; cdr3_aa: CANLGVITGNTIYF
clone_size: many; d_call: .; v_call: TRBV15; cdr3_aa: CATSRGPISLGNTEAFF
clone_size: many; d_call: TRBD2; v_call: TRBV28; cdr3_aa: CASSTPAGGVYEQYF
clone_size: many; d_call: .; v_call: TRBV2; cdr3_aa: CASTKTVGVNTEAFF
clone_size: many; d_call: TRBD1; v_call: TRBV11-2; cdr3_aa: CASSWDRAGNTIYF
clone_size: many; d_call: .; v_call: TRBV28; cdr3_aa: CASSLGGRVNSPLHF
clone_size: many; d_call: TRBD1; v_call: TRBV7-2; cdr3_aa: CASSLDREYGYTF
clone_size: many; d_call: .; v_call: TRBV4-2; cdr3_aa: CASSPRQEYSNQPQHF
clone_size: many; d_call: .; v_call: TRBV28; cdr3_aa: CASNIRGTEAFF
clone_size: many; d_call: TRBD2; v_call: TRBV10-3; cdr3_aa: CAISVGLASNTGELFF
clone_size: many; d_call: .; v_call: TRBV28; cdr3_aa: CASSLGAQLNTEAFF
clone_size: many; d_call: TRBD1; v_call: TRBV6-2/TRBV6-3; cdr3_aa: CASKGAPNTGELFF
clone_size: .; d_call: .; v_call: TRBV27; cdr3_aa: CASSLLGVEQFF
clone_size: .; d_call: .; v_call: TRBV11-2; cdr3_aa: CASSLVVNIQYF
clone_size: many; d_call: TRBD1; v_call: TRBV29-1; cdr3_aa: CSVGRGRGTEAFF
clone_size: many; d_call: .; v_call: TRBV7-2; cdr3_aa: CASSLRQDGELFF
clone_size: many; d_call: .; v_call: TRBV20-1; cdr3_aa: CSATGLNTEAFF
clone_size: many; d_call: TRBD2; v_call: TRBV9; cdr3_aa: CASSVAGRLAAGELFF
clone_size: few; d_call: TRBD2; v_call: TRBV4-1; cdr3_aa: CASSQDLSGLAGGWDEQYF
clone_size: many; d_call: .; v_call: TRBV28; cdr3_aa: CASRPDRLDTQYF
clone_size: once; d_call: TRBD1; v_call: TRBV6-1; cdr3_aa: CASKGDRVGQETQYF
clone_size: many; d_call: .; v_call: TRBV5-1; cdr3_aa: CASSLGTGGNTEAFF
clone_size: many; d_call: .; v_call: TRBV29-1; cdr3_aa: CSVASGDTEAFF
clone_size: many; d_call: .; v_call: TRBV4-3; cdr3_aa: CASSQDRDGEETQYF
clone_size: many; d_call: TRBD1; v_call: TRBV2; cdr3_aa: CANMRDRNTGELFF
clone_size: many; d_call: .; v_call: TRBV6-1; cdr3_aa: CASSGLKNTEAFF